A selection of T cell receptor beta chains follows, all from one sample in a study of CD8 T cells in ankylosing spondylitis. One entry per CDR3 protein results from TCRdb running MiXCR on the 5' RACE reads. In the table there are a few hundred thousand distinct CDR3 sequences, 9.5% to 13% of which are singletons. Sequencing was carried out using blood, either unsorted or a sorted T cell fraction (not recorded which). These receptor sequences come from a female donor with ankylosing spondylitis or in good health (not recorded which). Each CDR3 is given with its conserved first and last residue. The D gene is left open where the match is weak. The size field is filled for only some rows; it gives once, few, many or a size class.

v_call	clone_size	j_call	d_call	cdr3_nt	cdr3_aa
TRBV6-2/TRBV6-3	-	TRBJ1-1	-	TGTGCCAGCAGGAACCCCGGGGGCACTGAAGCTTTCTTT	CASRNPGGTEAFF
TRBV6-2/TRBV6-3	-	TRBJ1-6	-	TGTGCCAGCAGGTCACAGGGAATCGCGGTTTCACCCCTCCACTTT	CASRSQGIAVSPLHF
TRBV12-3/TRBV12-4	-	TRBJ2-1	TRBD2	TGCCCCCCGGGACTAGCGGGAGGGATATCCTACAATGAGCAGTTCTTC	CPPGLAGGISYNEQFF
TRBV5-1	many	TRBJ2-2	TRBD2	TGCGCCAGCAGCGAGGGACTAGCGGATACCGGGGAGCTGTTTTTT	CASSEGLADTGELFF
TRBV20-1	-	TRBJ1-6	-	TGCAGTGCTAGTCAGGTAGGGGTGGGATCACCCCTCCACTTT	CSASQVGVGSPLHF
TRBV7-2	many	TRBJ2-1	TRBD2	TGTGCCAGCAGCTTACGGTTAGCGGGGAACAATGAGCAGTTCTTC	CASSLRLAGNNEQFF
TRBV5-6	-	TRBJ2-1	TRBD1	TGTGCCAGCAGCTTGCCCACAAAGACAGGGGATGAGCAGTTCTTC	CASSLPTKTGDEQFF
TRBV11-2	many	TRBJ2-1	TRBD2	TGTGCCAGCAGCTTCGAACCTCGGCTAGCGGGAGGCGAGCAGTTCTTC	CASSFEPRLAGGEQFF
TRBV18	-	TRBJ2-2	TRBD1	TGTGCCAGCTCAGGGACAGGGCCGAACACCGGGGAGCTGTTTTTT	CASSGTGPNTGELFF
TRBV20-1	many	TRBJ2-1	-	TGCAGTGCTGCCCAGTCACAGGACTACAATGAGCAGTTCTTC	CSAAQSQDYNEQFF
TRBV25-1	many	TRBJ2-1	TRBD2	TGTGCCAGCAGTGAATTCTCTAGCGGGGCATACAATGAGCAGTTCTTC	CASSEFSSGAYNEQFF
TRBV29-1	few	TRBJ2-1	-	TGCAGCGTTGACAGGGAAATGTCGAATGAGCAGTTCTTC	CSVDREMSNEQFF
TRBV19	-	TRBJ1-5	-	TGTGCCAGTAGCGCGGGTCGGCCCCAGCATTTT	CASSAGRPQHF
TRBV6-1	many	TRBJ1-5	-	TGTGCCAGCAGTGGACATTTAAATCAGCCCCAGCATTTT	CASSGHLNQPQHF
TRBV7-8	-	TRBJ2-3	-	TGTGCCAGCAGCCCCTATCGTGGGGATACGCAGTATTTT	CASSPYRGDTQYF
TRBV20-1	many	TRBJ2-3	-	TGCAGTGCTAGAGGACGGGCACATAGCACAGATACGCAGTATTTT	CSARGRAHSTDTQYF
TRBV6-1	-	TRBJ1-1	-	TGTGCCAGCACCCGCCCGGGGGGGAACACTGAAGCTTTCTTT	CASTRPGGNTEAFF
TRBV10-3	many	TRBJ2-1	-	TGTGCCATCAGCTCACAGGGAAATGAGCAGTTCTTC	CAISSQGNEQFF
TRBV5-1	few	TRBJ2-5	-	TGCGCCAGCAGCCCTAGTTATCCGCAAGAGACCCAGTACTTC	CASSPSYPQETQYF
TRBV12-3/TRBV12-4	-	TRBJ2-4	-	TGTGCCAGCACTAAGGGGGGAGCGACGAACATTCAGTACTTC	CASTKGGATNIQYF
TRBV27	few	TRBJ1-4	-	TGTGCCAGCAGACTCCTTGCAACTAATGAAAAACTGTTTTTT	CASRLLATNEKLFF
TRBV12-3/TRBV12-4	many	TRBJ2-7	-	TGTGCCAGCAGTCGCCACAGGAGCACCTCCTACGAGCAGTACTTC	CASSRHRSTSYEQYF